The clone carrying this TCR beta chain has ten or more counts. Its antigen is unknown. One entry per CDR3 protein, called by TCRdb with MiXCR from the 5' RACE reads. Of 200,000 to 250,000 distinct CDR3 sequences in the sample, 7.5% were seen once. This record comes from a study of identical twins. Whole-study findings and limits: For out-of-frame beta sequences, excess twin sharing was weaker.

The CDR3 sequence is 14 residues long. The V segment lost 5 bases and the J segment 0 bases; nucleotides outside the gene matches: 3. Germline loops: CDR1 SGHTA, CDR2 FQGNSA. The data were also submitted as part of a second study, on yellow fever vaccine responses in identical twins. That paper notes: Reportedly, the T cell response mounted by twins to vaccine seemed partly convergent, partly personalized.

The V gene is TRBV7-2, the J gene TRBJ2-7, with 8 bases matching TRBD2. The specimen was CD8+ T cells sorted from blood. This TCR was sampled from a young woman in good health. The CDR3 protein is CASSPSGSSYEQYF. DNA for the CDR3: TGTGCCAGCAGCCCCAGCGGGAGCTCCTACGAGCAGTACTTC. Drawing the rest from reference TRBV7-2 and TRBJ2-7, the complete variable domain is GAGVSQSPSNKVTEKGKDVELRCDPISGHTALYWYRQSLGQGLEFLIYFQGNSAPDKSGLPSDRFSAERTGGSVSTLTIQRTQQEDSAVYLCASSPSGSSYEQYFGPGTRLTVT.